The clone carrying this T cell receptor beta chain was detected only a few times. This record comes from a study of cytomegalovirus exposure and HLA in healthy donors. The method was immunoSEQ multiplex PCR; TCRdb's version includes in-frame clones alone and lacks a portion of them. The table includes about 130,000 clones, 89% detected once. The CDR3 is 13 residues long. The V and J ends lost 5 bases and 7 bases, in that order; junction bases with no gene match: 4. CDR1 is SGHTA and CDR2 is FQGNSA in the germline V gene. This clonotype originated in a woman between 18 and 29 years old in good health and CMV-seronegative. The chain has TRBV7-2 and TRBJ1-2, with TRBD1 matching over 10 bases. Sample: PBMCs. The CDR3, as DNA: TGTGCCAGCAGCCCCGGGACAGGGGTTGGCTACACCTTC. Translating gives CASSPGTGVGYTF.